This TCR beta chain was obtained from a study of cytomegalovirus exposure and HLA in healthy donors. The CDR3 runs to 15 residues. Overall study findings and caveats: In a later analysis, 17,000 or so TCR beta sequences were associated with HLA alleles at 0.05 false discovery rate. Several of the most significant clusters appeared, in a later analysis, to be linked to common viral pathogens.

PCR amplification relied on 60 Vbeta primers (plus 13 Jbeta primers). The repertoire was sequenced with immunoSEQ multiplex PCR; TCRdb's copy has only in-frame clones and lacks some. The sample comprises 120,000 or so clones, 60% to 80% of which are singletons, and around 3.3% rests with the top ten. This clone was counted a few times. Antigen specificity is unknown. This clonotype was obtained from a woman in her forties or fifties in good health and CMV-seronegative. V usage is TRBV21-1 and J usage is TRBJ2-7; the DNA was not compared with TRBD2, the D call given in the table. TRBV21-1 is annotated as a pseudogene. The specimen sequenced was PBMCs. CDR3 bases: TGTGCCAGCAGCCGGGAGCGACAGTACGGGGACGAGCAGTACTTC. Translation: CASSRERQYGDEQYF.